This TCR beta chain was recorded in a study of resident and recirculating memory T cells in vitiligo. The CDR3 covers 17 residues. CDR1 and CDR2 (germline): MDHEN, SYDVKM. V dropped 4 bases and J dropped 7; count of bases not matched to a gene: 17. Some clones are missing from TCRdb's copy, which holds only in-frame ones; the method was immunoSEQ multiplex PCR. The sample holds tens of thousands of clones, about 91% seen once. Sequences were obtained from blood. V usage is TRBV28 and J usage is TRBJ2-3; TRBD2 aligns across 7 bases. This clonotype originated in a male donor with vitiligo. This CDR3 reads CASSSIRLAPKGNTQYF. The CDR3 DNA sequence: TGTGCCAGCAGTTCAATCCGACTAGCCCCTAAGGGTAATACGCAGTATTTT.